This T cell receptor (beta chain) was obtained from a study of T cell repertoires in cytomegalovirus infection. Study information: In public TCR beta signatures, there were indications of both CMV infection and matching HLA type. Study-wide findings and caveats: The ex vivo response showed dominance by HLA-C-restricted CMV-specific TCR beta clonotypes.

The CDR3 is 15 residues long. Germline V gene lookup returns CDR1 LNHDA and CDR2 SQIVND (reference sequence). V lost 6 bases and J 0 bases, leaving 12 bases between the germline ends. Regarding this clonotype: Its antigen is unknown.

TCRdb processed the reads anew with MiXCR; each CDR3 protein has one entry. Here the sample spans 640,000 or so distinct CDR3 sequences, roughly 36% being singletons. This TCR was recovered from a human donor in good health (CMV status not recorded). Some clones in this sample may be carry-over from other donors' samples. Sequenced here: cultured PBMCs, sampled from culture after CMV antigen stimulation. The chain links TRBV19 to TRBJ1-3, with D unresolved. DNA for the CDR3: TGTGCCAGTAGGAGCCCCCGAACCTCTGGAAACACCATATATTTT. As protein: CASRSPRTSGNTIYF.